This T cell receptor beta chain originates from a study of T cell responses to AZD1222 COVID-19 vaccine. Broader study findings: Clonal diversity was possibly underestimated, and the donors were mostly white British, with more females. Among those given AZD1222, only six were seropositive at baseline.

The table came from immunoSEQ multiplex PCR; TCRdb's copy has only in-frame clones and leaves some out. The table has tens of thousands of clones, about 87% seen once; the top ten hold around 15%. The trim removed 3 bases at V and 4 bases at J, leaving 9 bases unmatched. The CDR3 runs to 15 residues. To note about this clone: Its cognate antigen is unknown.

The V gene is TRBV5-7, the J gene TRBJ1-2; TRBD1 aligns across 7 bases. TRBV5-7 counts as an open reading frame of uncertain function. The TCR originated in an adult in good health. The sample consisted of peripheral blood, taken on day 0 of AZD1222 vaccination. CDR3 in DNA: TGTGCCAGCAGCTCACGGACAGGTTTTAGCTATGGCTACACCTTC. Translated, it gives CASSSRTGFSYGYTF.